What follows are 11 T cell receptor beta chains derived from one specimen sequenced in a study of cytomegalovirus exposure and HLA in healthy donors. 13 Jbeta primers and 60 Vbeta primers were used for the PCR. Using immunoSEQ multiplex PCR, the repertoire was profiled, and TCRdb retains in-frame clones only, with some absent. The data show about 210,000 clones, 75% to 90% seen once. The material sequenced was PBMCs. The source of these receptors is a woman aged 25 to 39 in good health and CMV-seronegative.

J is TRBJ2-1 and V is TRBV7-9, with a tentative D call TRBD2 (7 bases). This CDR3 comprises 17 residues. Trimming cost V 3 bases and J 8 bases, with 23 bases left between them. Per the germline V gene, CDR1 is SEHNR and CDR2 is FQNEAQ (reference sequence). In nucleotides, the CDR3 is TGTGCCAGCAGCTTCGCGGGGGCCCTGGCCCCCCCCCATGAGCAGTTCTTC. This translates into CASSFAGALAPPHEQFF.

The chain combines TRBV28 with TRBJ2-1; 11 bases are a match to TRBD2. This CDR3 spans 23 amino acids. The junction had 33 bases not matched to a gene; V was cut back by 6 bases and J by 8 bases. Germline assignment: CDR1 MDHEN and CDR2 SYDVKM. The CDR3 region is CASSRTGGLGQLSGRALGDEQFF. CDR3 nucleotides: TGTGCCAGCAGCCGAACGGGCGGTTTGGGACAGCTTAGCGGGAGGGCCCTAGGGGATGAGCAGTTCTTC.

V gene TRBV28 combines with J gene TRBJ2-3, with TRBD2 matching over 7 bases. CDR1 is MDHEN and CDR2 is SYDVKM in the germline V gene. This CDR3 has 13 residues. Trimming took 8 bases from V and 6 from J; bases not matched to a gene: 8. The CDR3 region has the DNA TGTGCCAGCCGAGCGGGGTGGGGTGATACGCAGTATTTT. It yields the protein CASRAGWGDTQYF.

The gene calls are TRBV5-1 and TRBJ2-7, with TRBD2 identical over 10 bases. The V and J ends lost 2 bases and 1 base, in that order; junction bases with no gene match: 3. Germline values: CDR1 SGHRS, CDR2 YFSETQ. CDR3 size: 15 residues. The CDR3 is CASSFTSGISYEQYF. As DNA, the CDR3 is TGCGCCAGCAGCTTTACTAGCGGGATATCCTACGAGCAGTACTTC.

The CDR3 nucleotides read TGTGCCAGCAGCTCCTACCCCCACACCGGGGAGCTGTTTTTT. Translating it yields CASSSYPHTGELFF. The rearrangement uses TRBV5-4 and TRBJ2-2; D gene uncertain. The CDR3 runs 14 residues. Trimming took 3 bases from V and 3 from J, leaving 9 bases between them. In germline, CDR1 is SGHNT, CDR2 YYREEE (reference sequence).

The chain joins TRBV6-1 to TRBJ2-1; 13 positions match TRBD2. Per germline, CDR1 MNHNS and CDR2 SASEGT. The CDR3 is made up of 15 amino acids. The V and J ends lost 2 bases and 7 bases, in that order; junction bases with no gene match: 2. The CDR3 loop is CASSETGLAGNEQFF. Here the CDR3 DNA reads TGTGCCAGCAGTGAAACGGGACTAGCGGGGAATGAGCAGTTCTTC.

The chain links TRBV5-1 to TRBJ2-3; D is uncertain. This CDR3 comprises 14 residues. Trimming pared 4 bases from V and 2 bases from J, leaving 11 bases between. Germline CDR1 SGHRS, CDR2 YFSETQ. This CDR3 is CASSKDKITDTQYF. CDR3 nucleotides: TGCGCCAGCAGCAAAGACAAAATCACAGATACGCAGTATTTT.

V is TRBV2 and J is TRBJ1-2; D ambiguous. Germline CDR1 and CDR2: SNHLY and FYNNEI. The length of the CDR3 is 15 residues. Trimming left V 7 bases short and J 2 bases short, with 17 bases between. The CDR3 DNA reads TGTGCCAGCACCTCAGAAAGTGGGCAGAACTATGGCTACACCTTC. Protein product: CASTSESGQNYGYTF.

This clone occurred once. This sequence joins TRBV6-1 and TRBJ1-5; 9 nucleotides match TRBD1. Looked up from germline, CDR1 is MNHNS and CDR2 is SASEGT. This CDR3 is 14 amino acids long. Losses at the gene ends were 2 bases for V and 6 bases for J; bases not matched to a gene: 2. CDR3 residues: CASSENRGPQPQHF. As DNA, the CDR3 is TGTGCCAGCAGTGAAAACAGGGGGCCTCAGCCCCAGCATTTT.

The rearrangement joins TRBV14 to TRBJ1-5, with D possibly matching TRBD1 (5 bases). The V gene's germline CDR1 is SGHDN and CDR2 FVKESK. V was pared by 4 bases and J by 5 bases, with 21 bases between. The CDR3 runs to 17 residues. CDR3 DNA: TGTGCCAGCAGCCTTTTGGGGGGAGGGGAGGACTATCAGCCCCAGCATTTT. It yields the protein CASSLLGGGEDYQPQHF. The complete variable domain, with remaining parts taken from reference TRBV14 and TRBJ1-5, reads EAGVTQFPSHSVIEKGQTVTLRCDPISGHDNLYWYRRVMGKEIKFLLHFVKESKQDESGMPNNRFLAERTGGTYSTLKVQPAELEDSGVYFCASSLLGGGEDYQPQHFGDGTRLSIL.

The chain couples TRBV5-1 to TRBJ2-2; TRBD1 is a possible D gene (6 bases). This CDR3 is 16 amino acids long. Trimming removed 4 bases at V and 7 bases at J, with 20 bases between. Germline V gives CDR1 SGHRS, CDR2 YFSETQ. CDR3 in amino acids: CASSPPSSGAGGELFF. The CDR3 nucleotides read TGCGCCAGCAGCCCCCCTAGCTCAGGGGCGGGCGGGGAGCTGTTTTTT.